Given below is one T cell receptor beta chain in context. Its target is unknown. This sample stems from a study of shared clonotypes between healthy human individuals. Study-wide context: A donor's plate count was three for CD4 naive and three for CD4 memory; CD8 naive had two and CD8 memory one.

A deep-level run was used for the assay. The data were produced by immunoSEQ multiplex PCR, yet TCRdb's version contains in-frame clones alone and is incomplete. The repertoire holds some 2,000,000 clones, with 85% to 95% as singletons. CDR1 is SGHDT and CDR2 is YYEEEE in the germline V gene. The CDR3 totals 16 residues. V was trimmed by 0 bases and J by 6 bases, leaving 18 bases between them. Naive CD8 isolation took CD45RO-negative cells positively selected for CCR7 and excluded terminally differentiated effector memory CD45RA+ cells. Overall study results and limits: Larger estimated richness was generally seen in naive subsets than in memory subsets. Investigators expected sequencing depth to affect clonotype sharing among donors.

This sequence joins TRBV5-6 and TRBJ1-1, with D maybe TRBD1 (5 bases). The TCR originated in a man younger than 30 in good health. The sequencing input was naive CD8+ T cells sorted from blood. The CDR3 DNA reads as TGTGCCAGCAGCTTGGCCAATCACGGGGGTTGGGCTGAAGCTTTCTTT. The encoded protein is CASSLANHGGWAEAFF. The full variable domain, its missing parts supplied by reference TRBV5-6 and TRBJ1-1, is DAGVTQSPTHLIKTRGQQVTLRCSPKSGHDTVSWYQQALGQGPQFIFQYYEEEERQRGNFPDRFSGHQFPNYSSELNVNALLLGDSALYLCASSLANHGGWAEAFFGQGTRLTVV.